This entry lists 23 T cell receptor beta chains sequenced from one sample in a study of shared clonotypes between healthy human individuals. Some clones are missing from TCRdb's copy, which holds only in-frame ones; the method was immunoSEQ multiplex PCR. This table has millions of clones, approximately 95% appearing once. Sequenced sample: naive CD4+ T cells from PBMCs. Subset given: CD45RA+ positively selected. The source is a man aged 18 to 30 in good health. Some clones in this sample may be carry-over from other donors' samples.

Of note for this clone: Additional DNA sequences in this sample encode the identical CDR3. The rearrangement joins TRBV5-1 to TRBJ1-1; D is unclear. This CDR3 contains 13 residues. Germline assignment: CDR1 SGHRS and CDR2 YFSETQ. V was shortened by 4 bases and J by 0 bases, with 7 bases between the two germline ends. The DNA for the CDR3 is TGCGCCAGCAGCCTTAACATGAACACTGAAGCTTTCTTT. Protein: CASSLNMNTEAFF. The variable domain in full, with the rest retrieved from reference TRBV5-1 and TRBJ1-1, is KAGVTQTPRYLIKTRGQQVTLSCSPISGHRSVSWYQQTPGQGLQFLFEYFSETQRNKGNFPGRFSGRQFSNSRSEMNVSTLELGDSALYLCASSLNMNTEAFFGQGTRLTVV.

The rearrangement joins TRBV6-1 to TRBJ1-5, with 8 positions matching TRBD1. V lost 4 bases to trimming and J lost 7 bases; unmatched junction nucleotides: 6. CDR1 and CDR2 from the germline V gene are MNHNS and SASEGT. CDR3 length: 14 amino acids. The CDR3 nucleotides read TGTGCCAGCAGTGGGACAGGGATGGTCCAGCCCCAGCATTTT. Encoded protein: CASSGTGMVQPQHF.

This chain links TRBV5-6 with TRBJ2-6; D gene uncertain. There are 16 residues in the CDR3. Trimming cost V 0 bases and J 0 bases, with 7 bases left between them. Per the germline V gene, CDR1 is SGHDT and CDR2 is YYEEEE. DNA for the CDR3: TGTGCCAGCAGCTTGGGACTGCACTCTGGGGCCAACGTCCTGACTTTC. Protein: CASSLGLHSGANVLTF.

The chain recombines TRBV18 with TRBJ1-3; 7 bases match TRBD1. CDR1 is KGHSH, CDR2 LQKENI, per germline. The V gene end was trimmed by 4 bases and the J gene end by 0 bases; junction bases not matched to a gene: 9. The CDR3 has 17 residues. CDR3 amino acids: CASSLNRDSGSGNTIYF. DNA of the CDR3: TGTGCCAGCTCACTTAACCGGGACAGCGGCTCTGGAAACACCATATATTTT.

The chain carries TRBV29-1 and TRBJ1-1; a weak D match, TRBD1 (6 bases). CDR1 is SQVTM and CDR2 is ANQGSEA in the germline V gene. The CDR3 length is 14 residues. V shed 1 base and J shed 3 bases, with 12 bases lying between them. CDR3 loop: CSVEGQAEDTEAFF. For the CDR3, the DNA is TGCAGCGTTGAAGGACAGGCGGAGGACACTGAAGCTTTCTTT.

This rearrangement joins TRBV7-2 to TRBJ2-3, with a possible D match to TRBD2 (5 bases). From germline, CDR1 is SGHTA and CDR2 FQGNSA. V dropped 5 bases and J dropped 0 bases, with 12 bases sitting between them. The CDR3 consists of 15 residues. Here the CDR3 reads CASSPRGYSTDTQYF. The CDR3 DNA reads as TGTGCCAGCAGCCCCCGGGGATATAGCACAGATACGCAGTATTTT.

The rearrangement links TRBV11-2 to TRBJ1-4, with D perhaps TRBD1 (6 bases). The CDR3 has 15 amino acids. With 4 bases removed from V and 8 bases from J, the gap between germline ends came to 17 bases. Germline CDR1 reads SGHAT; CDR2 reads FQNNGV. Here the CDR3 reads CASSSLTGLREKLFF. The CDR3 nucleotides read TGTGCCAGCAGCTCGTTGACAGGCCTTCGGGAAAAACTGTTTTTT.

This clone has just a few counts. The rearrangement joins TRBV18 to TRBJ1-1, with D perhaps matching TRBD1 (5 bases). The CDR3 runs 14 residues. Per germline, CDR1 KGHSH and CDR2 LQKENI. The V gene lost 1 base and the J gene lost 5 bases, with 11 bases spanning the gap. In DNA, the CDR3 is TGTGCCAGCTCACCACGGGGGACCGGGACTGAAGCTTTCTTT. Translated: CASSPRGTGTEAFF.

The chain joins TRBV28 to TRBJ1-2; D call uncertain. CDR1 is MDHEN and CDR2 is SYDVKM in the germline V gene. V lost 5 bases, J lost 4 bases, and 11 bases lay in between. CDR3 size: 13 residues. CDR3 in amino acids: CASSNQDLYGYTF. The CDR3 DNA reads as TGTGCCAGCAGTAATCAGGACCTCTATGGCTACACCTTC.

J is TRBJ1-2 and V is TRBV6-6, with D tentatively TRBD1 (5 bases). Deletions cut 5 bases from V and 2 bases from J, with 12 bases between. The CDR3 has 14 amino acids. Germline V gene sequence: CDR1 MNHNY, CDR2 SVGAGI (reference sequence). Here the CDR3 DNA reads TGTGCCAGCAGTACGGTTCGACAGAACTATGGCTACACCTTC. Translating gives CASSTVRQNYGYTF.

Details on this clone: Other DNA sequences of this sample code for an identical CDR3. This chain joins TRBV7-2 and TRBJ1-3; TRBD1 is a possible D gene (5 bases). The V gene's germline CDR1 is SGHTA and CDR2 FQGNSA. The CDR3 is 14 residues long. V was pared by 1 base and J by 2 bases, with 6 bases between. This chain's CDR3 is CASSLGTTGNTIYF. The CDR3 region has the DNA TGTGCCAGCAGCTTAGGGACAACTGGAAACACCATATATTTT. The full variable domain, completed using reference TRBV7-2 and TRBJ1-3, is GAGVSQSPSNKVTEKGKDVELRCDPISGHTALYWYRQSLGQGLEFLIYFQGNSAPDKSGLPSDRFSAERTGGSVSTLTIQRTQQEDSAVYLCASSLGTTGNTIYFGEGSWLTVV.

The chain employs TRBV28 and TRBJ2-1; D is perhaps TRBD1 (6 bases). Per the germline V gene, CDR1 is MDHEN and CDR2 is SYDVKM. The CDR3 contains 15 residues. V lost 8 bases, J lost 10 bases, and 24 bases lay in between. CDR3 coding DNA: TGTGCCAGCCACGACCCTAGGGGGTCTGTCCGGGAGCAGTTCTTC. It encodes CASHDPRGSVREQFF.

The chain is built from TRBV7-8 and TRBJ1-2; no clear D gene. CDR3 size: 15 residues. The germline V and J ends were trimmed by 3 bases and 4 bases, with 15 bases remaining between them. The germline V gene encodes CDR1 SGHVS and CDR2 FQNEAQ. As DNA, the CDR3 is TGTGCCAGCAGCTTTGGGAGGGATATCTCCTATGGCTACACCTTC. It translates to CASSFGRDISYGYTF.

The CDR3 reads CASSKRGVAQPQHF. Written as DNA, the CDR3 is TGTGCCAGCAGCAAGAGGGGCGTAGCGCAGCCCCAGCATTTT. The chain carries TRBV6-5 and TRBJ1-5; tentative D call: TRBD1 (5 bases). With 6 bases removed from V and 7 bases from J, the gap between germline ends came to 16 bases. The CDR3 contains 14 residues. Germline V gives CDR1 MNHEY, CDR2 SVGAGI.

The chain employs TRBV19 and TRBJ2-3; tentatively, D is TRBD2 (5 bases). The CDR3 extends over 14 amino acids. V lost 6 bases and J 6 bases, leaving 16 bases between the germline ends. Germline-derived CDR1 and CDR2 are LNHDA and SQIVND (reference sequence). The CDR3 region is CASRWGADRDTQYF. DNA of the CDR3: TGTGCCAGTAGATGGGGAGCGGACCGCGATACGCAGTATTTT.

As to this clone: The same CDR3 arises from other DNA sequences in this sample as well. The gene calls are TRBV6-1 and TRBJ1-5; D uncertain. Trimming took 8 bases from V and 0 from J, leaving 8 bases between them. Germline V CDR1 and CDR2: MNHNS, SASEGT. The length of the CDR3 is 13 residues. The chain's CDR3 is CASGRDSNQPQHF. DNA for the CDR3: TGTGCCAGCGGGAGGGATAGCAATCAGCCCCAGCATTTT.

The CDR3 loop is CASSRSDRGPTDTQYF. The CDR3 bases are TGTGCCAGCAGCCGATCGGACAGGGGGCCCACAGATACGCAGTATTTT. V and J are TRBV11-2 and TRBJ2-3; 11 bases map to TRBD1. The junction had 6 bases not matched to a gene; V was cut back by 5 bases and J by 2 bases. The CDR3 has 16 amino acids. Germline CDR1 reads SGHAT; CDR2 reads FQNNGV.

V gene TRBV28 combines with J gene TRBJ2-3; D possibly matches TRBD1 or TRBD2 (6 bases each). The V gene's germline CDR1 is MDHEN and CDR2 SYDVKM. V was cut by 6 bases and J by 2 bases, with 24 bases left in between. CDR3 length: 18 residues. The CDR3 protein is CASRGWGASVAATDTQYF. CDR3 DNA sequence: TGTGCCAGCAGGGGGTGGGGGGCGTCGGTAGCGGCCACAGATACGCAGTATTTT.

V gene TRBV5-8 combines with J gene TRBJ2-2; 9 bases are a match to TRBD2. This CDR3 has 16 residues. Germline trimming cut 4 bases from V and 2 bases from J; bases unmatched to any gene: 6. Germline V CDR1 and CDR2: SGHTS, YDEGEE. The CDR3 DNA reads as TGTGCCAGCAGCCCGCAGACTAGCGGTAACACCGGGGAGCTGTTTTTT. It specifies CASSPQTSGNTGELFF.

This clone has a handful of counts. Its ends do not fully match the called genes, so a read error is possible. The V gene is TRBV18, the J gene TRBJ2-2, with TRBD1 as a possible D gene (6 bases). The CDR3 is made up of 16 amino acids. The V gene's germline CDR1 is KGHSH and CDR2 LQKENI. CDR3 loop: CATSRGGQPKTGELFF. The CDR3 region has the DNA TGTGCCACCTCAAGAGGAGGACAGCCGAAGACCGGGGAGCTGTTTTTT.

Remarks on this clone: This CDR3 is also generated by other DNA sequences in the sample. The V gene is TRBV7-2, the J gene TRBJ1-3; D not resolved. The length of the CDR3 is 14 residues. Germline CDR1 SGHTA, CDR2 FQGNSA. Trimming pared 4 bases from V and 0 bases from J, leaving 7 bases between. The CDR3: CASSSGISGNTIYF. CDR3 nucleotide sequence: TGTGCCAGCAGCTCCGGGATCTCTGGAAACACCATATATTTT.

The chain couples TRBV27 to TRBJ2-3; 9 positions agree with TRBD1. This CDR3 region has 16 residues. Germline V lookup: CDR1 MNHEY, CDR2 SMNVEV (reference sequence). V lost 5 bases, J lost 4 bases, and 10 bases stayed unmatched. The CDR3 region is CASSHRDRARADTQYF. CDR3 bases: TGTGCCAGCAGTCACCGGGACAGGGCTAGGGCAGATACGCAGTATTTT.

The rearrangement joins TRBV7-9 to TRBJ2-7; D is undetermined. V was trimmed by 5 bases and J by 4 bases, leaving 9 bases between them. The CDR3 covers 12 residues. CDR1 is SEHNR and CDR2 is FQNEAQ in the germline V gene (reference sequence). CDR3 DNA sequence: TGTGCCAGCAGCACCCGAGGATACGAGCAGTACTTC. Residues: CASSTRGYEQYF.